The 9 T cell receptor beta chains below were found in one sample sequenced in a study of spatial heterogeneity in lung cancer. Study findings and constraints: It was found that expanded intratumoral alpha and beta TCR counts tracked tumor mutation counts.

Via MiXCR, TCRdb re-called the 5' RACE reads, giving one row per CDR3 protein. The data contain 5,500 to 8,500 distinct CDR3 sequences, around 11% of them singletons. Time point defined: sample taken at primary tumor resection. The antigens of these receptors remain unknown. The sample consisted of lung tumor tissue, taken at surgery. The receptors derive from a female donor with early-stage non-small cell lung cancer.

This clonotype was seen many times. The CDR3 coding sequence is TGTGCCAGCACCCTGGAGCGGGCGCGGAACACTGAAGCTTTCTTT. Amino acid sequence: CASTLERARNTEAFF. The V and J genes are TRBV5-6 and TRBJ1-1; no clear D gene. Germline CDR1 and CDR2: SGHDT and YYEEEE. This CDR3 is 15 amino acids long. Trimming removed 6 bases at V and 1 base at J, with 16 bases between.

This clonotype is judged medium-sized (0.01 to 0.1%). V usage is TRBV20-1 and J usage is TRBJ2-7, with 7 bases aligning to TRBD2. Germline loops: CDR1 DFQATT, CDR2 SNEGSKA (reference sequence). There are 13 residues in the CDR3. V trimming: 6 bases; J trimming: 6 bases; junction bases outside the gene matches: 11. The CDR3 DNA reads TGCAGTGCCGCCGGGGGGAGGGCGGGCGAGCAGTACTTC. This gives the protein CSAAGGRAGEQYF.

This clonotype is labeled medium-sized. The chain couples TRBV12-5 to TRBJ1-5; D gene unclear. Trimming cost V 2 bases and J 6 bases, with 11 bases left between them. The CDR3 is 14 amino acids. The germline V gene has CDR1 LGHNT and CDR2 FRNRAP. The CDR3 is CASGLSGKSQPQHF. CDR3 bases: TGTGCTAGTGGTTTGTCAGGAAAGAGTCAGCCCCAGCATTTT.

In this sample, this clonotype turned up a few times. The rearrangement links TRBV28 to TRBJ2-5, with 16 bases matching TRBD2. The CDR3 runs to 17 residues. Per germline, CDR1 MDHEN and CDR2 SYDVKM. Trimming removed 4 bases from V and 5 bases from J; junction bases left unmatched: 7. The CDR3 loop is CASSSSGLAGGLETQYF. The CDR3 DNA is TGTGCCAGCAGTTCCTCGGGACTAGCGGGGGGGCTGGAGACCCAGTACTTC.

This clonotype occurred a few times. V gene TRBV29-1 combines with J gene TRBJ2-7; TRBD2 aligns across 8 bases. V shed 6 bases and J 2 bases; nucleotides not matched to a gene: 9. This CDR3 is 14 amino acids long. Germline V gene sequence: CDR1 SQVTM, CDR2 ANQGSEA. In DNA, the CDR3 is TGCAGCGTATTGGGGCTAGCGGGTACCTACGAGCAGTACTTC. This sequence encodes CSVLGLAGTYEQYF.

V is TRBV5-4 and J is TRBJ1-2; perhaps TRBD1 as D (6 bases). V was clipped by 0 bases and J by 2 bases, with 11 bases between them. This CDR3 contains 15 residues. The germline CDR1 and CDR2 sequences are SGHNT and YYREEE (reference sequence). The CDR3 region is CASSLAAGANYGYTF. The CDR3 coding sequence is TGTGCCAGCAGCTTGGCTGCAGGGGCGAACTATGGCTACACCTTC. Using reference TRBV5-4 and TRBJ1-2 for the parts outside the CDR3, the full variable domain is ETGVTQSPTHLIKTRGQQVTLRCSSQSGHNTVSWYQQALGQGPQFIFQYYREEENGRGNFPPRFSGLQFPNYSSELNVNALELDDSALYLCASSLAAGANYGYTFGSGTRLTVV.

The table lists this clonotype with a count of one. A much larger clonotype is one base distant, so this may be a read error. The conserved phenylalanine or tryptophan normally closing the CDR3 is absent here, so this likely arose from a read error. The V call is TRBV4-1, the J call TRBJ2-7; D ambiguous. The CDR3 is made up of 12 amino acids. The ends were cut back, 1 base at V and 5 bases at J, with 6 bases in the middle. Germline V gene sequence: CDR1 MGHRA, CDR2 YSYEKL. CDR3 protein: CASSQGRHEQYI. The CDR3 DNA sequence: TGCGCCAGCAGCCAAGGGCGTCACGAGCAGTACATC.

This clonotype was seen only a few times. The genes are TRBV5-6 and TRBJ2-3; no clear D. The CDR3 is 16 amino acids. Germline lookup yields CDR1 SGHDT and CDR2 YYEEEE. Trimming removed 2 bases at V and 0 bases at J, with 13 bases between. The CDR3: CASSFMHSSSTDTQYF. CDR3 coding DNA: TGTGCCAGCAGCTTCATGCACAGTTCTAGCACAGATACGCAGTATTTT.

This clonotype is medium-sized by share. The chain couples TRBV7-6 to TRBJ2-1; TRBD2 is a possible D gene (6 bases). V lost 5 bases and J 9 bases, leaving 20 bases between the germline ends. The CDR3 consists of 15 residues. CDR1 is SGHVS, CDR2 FNYEAQ, per germline. In nucleotides, the CDR3 is TGTGCCAGCAGCCAGACCACGGGACTGCACCGTGAGCAGTTCTTC. Translation gives CASSQTTGLHREQFF.